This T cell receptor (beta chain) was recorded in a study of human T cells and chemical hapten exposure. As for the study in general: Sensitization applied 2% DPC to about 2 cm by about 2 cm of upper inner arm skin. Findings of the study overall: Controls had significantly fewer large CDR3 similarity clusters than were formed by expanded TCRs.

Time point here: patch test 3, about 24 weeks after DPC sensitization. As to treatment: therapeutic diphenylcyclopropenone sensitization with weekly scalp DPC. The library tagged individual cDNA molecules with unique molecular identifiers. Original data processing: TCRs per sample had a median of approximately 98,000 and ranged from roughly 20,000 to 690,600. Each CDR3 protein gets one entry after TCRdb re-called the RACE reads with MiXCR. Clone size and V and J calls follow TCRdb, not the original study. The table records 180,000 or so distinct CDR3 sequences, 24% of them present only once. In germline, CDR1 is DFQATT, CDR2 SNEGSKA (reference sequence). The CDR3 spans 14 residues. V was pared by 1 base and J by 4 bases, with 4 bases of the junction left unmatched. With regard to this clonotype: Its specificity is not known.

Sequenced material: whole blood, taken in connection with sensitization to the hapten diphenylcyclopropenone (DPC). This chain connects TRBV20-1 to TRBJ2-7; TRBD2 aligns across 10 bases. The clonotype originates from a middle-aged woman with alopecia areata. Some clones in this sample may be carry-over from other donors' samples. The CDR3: CSARVGTSVYEQYF. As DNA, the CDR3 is TGCAGTGCTAGAGTGGGGACTAGCGTTTACGAGCAGTACTTC.